This entry is about one T cell receptor beta chain. The data are from a study of control samples from healthy donors and cancer patients. The CDR3 runs 14 residues. Germline CDR1 is LNHDA and CDR2 is SQIVND (reference sequence). V lost 7 bases and J lost 2, with 14 bases in between. Some clones are missing from TCRdb's copy, which holds only in-frame ones; the method was immunoSEQ multiplex PCR. The table includes tens of thousands of clones, around 94% detected once. Sequencing was carried out using blood. The rearrangement uses TRBV19 and TRBJ1-2; no clear D. This sequence was found in a man aged 55 to 70 in good health. The CDR3 sequence is CASIGVGQNYGYTF. The DNA of the CDR3 is TGTGCCAGTATTGGGGTCGGGCAGAACTATGGCTACACCTTC.